This T cell receptor beta chain is drawn from a study of blood T cell repertoires in COVID-19. Overall study: Samples came from the United States, Italy and Spain, spanning acute and convalescent COVID-19. The analysed material was cDNA or gDNA that came from T cells, B-cell-depleted T cells, or PBMCs.

In the authors' methods: Amplification from reference gene primers served as the basis for estimated nucleated cell counts. Data came from immunoSEQ multiplex PCR; TCRdb stores just in-frame clones and leaves some out. The V and J calls and clone size are taken from that table; D and trimming were inferred from the DNA. The sample records about 250,000 clones, roughly 80% being singletons. This CDR3 spans 15 amino acids. Trimming took off 4 bases at V and 0 bases at J, with 7 bases between the two ends. Germline assignment: CDR1 SNHLY and CDR2 FYNNEI. Sequencing was performed on peripheral blood. The chain joins TRBV2 to TRBJ1-6; D uncertain. The TCR originated in a man older than 75 with acute or convalescent COVID-19. In DNA form, the CDR3 reads TGTGCCAGCAGTGCGGGGAGCTCCTATAATTCACCCCTCCACTTT. Translated: CASSAGSSYNSPLHF.